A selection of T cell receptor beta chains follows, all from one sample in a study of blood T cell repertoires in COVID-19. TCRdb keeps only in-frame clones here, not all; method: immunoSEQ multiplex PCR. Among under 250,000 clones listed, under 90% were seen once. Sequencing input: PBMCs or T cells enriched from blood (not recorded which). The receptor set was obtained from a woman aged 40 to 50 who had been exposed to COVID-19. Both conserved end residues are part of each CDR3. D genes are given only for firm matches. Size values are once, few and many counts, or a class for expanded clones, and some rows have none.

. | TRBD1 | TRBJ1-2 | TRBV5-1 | TGCGCCAGCACCCTGAGGACAGGGTCTCAGGATGGCTACACCTTC | CASTLRTGSQDGYTF
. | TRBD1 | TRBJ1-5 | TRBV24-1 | TGTGCCACCATTATGACAGGGATGTATGGCAATCAGCCCCAGCATTTT | CATIMTGMYGNQPQHF
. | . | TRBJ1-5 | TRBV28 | TGTGCCAGCAGCCTGGTCGGGGGGTGGCAGCCCCAGCATTTT | CASSLVGGWQPQHF
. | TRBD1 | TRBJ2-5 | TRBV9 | TGTGCCAGCAGCGACCCGGGACAGGGTGGCACCCAGTACTTC | CASSDPGQGGTQYF
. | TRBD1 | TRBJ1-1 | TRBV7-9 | TGTGCCAGCAGCTTAAGACAGGGGGCAAATGAAGCTTTCTTT | CASSLRQGANEAFF
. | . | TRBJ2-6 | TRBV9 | TGTGCCAGCAGCGTAGTGGGGACTCTCCCCGGGGCCAACGTCCTGACTTTC | CASSVVGTLPGANVLTF
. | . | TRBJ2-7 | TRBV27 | TGTGCCAGCAGTTTAAGGGGTGGGGGGACCTACGAGCAGTACTTC | CASSLRGGGTYEQYF
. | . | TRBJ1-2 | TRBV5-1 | TGCGCCAGCAGCTTTAAACCCGGAGGGCAACTCTATGGCTACACCTTC | CASSFKPGGQLYGYTF
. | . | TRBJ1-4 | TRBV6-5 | TGTGCCAGCAGTTTCGGAGCAACTAATGAAAAACTGTTTTTT | CASSFGATNEKLFF
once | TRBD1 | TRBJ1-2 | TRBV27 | TGTGCCAGCAGTTTTAGGCCCGGGACAGTCCTCTTCTATGGCTACACCTTC | CASSFRPGTVLFYGYTF
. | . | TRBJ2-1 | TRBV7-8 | TGTGCCAGCAGCTTAGGCAGGACTATGTTTAAGGATGAGCAGTTCTTC | CASSLGRTMFKDEQFF
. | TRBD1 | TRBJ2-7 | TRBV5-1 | TGCGCCAGCAGCTCGGGACAGGGGGCAGACGAGCAGTACTTC | CASSSGQGADEQYF
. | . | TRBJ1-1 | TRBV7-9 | TGTGCCAGCAGCTTAGTTAGGGGCAGCCGAATGAACACTGAAGCTTTCTTT | CASSLVRGSRMNTEAFF
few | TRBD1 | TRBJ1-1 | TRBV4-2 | TGTGCCAGCAGCCAGTCCCGGGACAGGGACACTGAAGCTTTCTTT | CASSQSRDRDTEAFF
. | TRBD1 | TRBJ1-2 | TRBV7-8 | TGTGCCAGCAGCTTAGGCGGGACAGGGAACTATGGCTACACCTTC | CASSLGGTGNYGYTF
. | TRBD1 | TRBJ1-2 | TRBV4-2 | TGTGCCAGCAGCCAAGTCCGAGGACAGGGAGTCTATAATGGCTACACCTTC | CASSQVRGQGVYNGYTF
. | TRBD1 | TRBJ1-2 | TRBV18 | TGTGCCAGCTCTAACTCCCGGGACAGCTATGGCTACACCTTC | CASSNSRDSYGYTF
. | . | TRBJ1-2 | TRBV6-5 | TGTGCCAGCAGCGCTCCGGGACAAGTCCTCTATGGCTACACCTTC | CASSAPGQVLYGYTF
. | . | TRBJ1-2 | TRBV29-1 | TGCAGCGTTGAATATGTAGGAGGGGGCTACACCTTC | CSVEYVGGGYTF
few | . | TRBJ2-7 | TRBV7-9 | TGTGCCAGCAGCTCAGGACAGCGCAACTACGAGCAGTACTTC | CASSSGQRNYEQYF
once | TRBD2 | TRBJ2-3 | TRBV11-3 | TGTGCCAGCAGCTTAGGGATCGGGGGGGCTACAGATACGCAGTATTTT | CASSLGIGGATDTQYF
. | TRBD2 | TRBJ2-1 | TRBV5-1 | TGCGCCAGCAGTAGGGGACTATTATACAATGAGCAGTTCTTC | CASSRGLLYNEQFF
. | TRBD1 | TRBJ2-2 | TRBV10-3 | TGTGCCATCAGCCGGACAGGGGATAACACCGGGGAGCTGTTTTTT | CAISRTGDNTGELFF
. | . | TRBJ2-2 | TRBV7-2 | TGTGCCAGCAGCCTGAACACCGGGGAGCTGTTTTTT | CASSLNTGELFF
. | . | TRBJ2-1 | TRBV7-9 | TGTGCCAGCAGCCCTGGGTTAGCGTACTACAATGAGCAGTTCTTC | CASSPGLAYYNEQFF
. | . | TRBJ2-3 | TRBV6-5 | TGTGCCAGCTCTGGCGGGGGCCTCGGGGATACGCAGTATTTT | CASSGGGLGDTQYF
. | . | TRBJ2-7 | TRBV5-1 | TGCGCCAGCAGCCCCCGGGGGGCGGGATGGTCGGGCGAGCAGTACTTC | CASSPRGAGWSGEQYF
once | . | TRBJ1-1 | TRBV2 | TGTGCCAGCAGGGACTCCATGAACACTGAAGCTTTCTTT | CASRDSMNTEAFF
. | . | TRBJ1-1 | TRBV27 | TGTGCCAGCAGTTTATTCGGGAACGCTGAAGCTTTCTTT | CASSLFGNAEAFF
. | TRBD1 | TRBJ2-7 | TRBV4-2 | TGTGCCAGCAGCCACCTTCAGACAGGGGGTTCTTCCTACGAGCAGTACTTC | CASSHLQTGGSSYEQYF
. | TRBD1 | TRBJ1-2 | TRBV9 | TGTGCCAGCAGCCCCGAGACAGGGATGAGCTATGGCTACACCTTC | CASSPETGMSYGYTF
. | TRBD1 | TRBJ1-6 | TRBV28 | TGTGCCAGCAGTTTAGTTCTCTCGGGGACAGCTAATTCACCCCTCCACTTT | CASSLVLSGTANSPLHF
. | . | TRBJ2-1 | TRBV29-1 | TGCAGCTCATCCCCAAGTGGGGGGGCCGGGAATGAGCAGTTCTTC | CSSSPSGGAGNEQFF
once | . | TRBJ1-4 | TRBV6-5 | TGTGCCGTCCACCCGGGGGCAACTAATGAAAAACTGTTTTTT | CAVHPGATNEKLFF
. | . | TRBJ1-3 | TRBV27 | TGTGCCAGCAGTCGCGGGAATACTGGAAACACCATATATTTT | CASSRGNTGNTIYF
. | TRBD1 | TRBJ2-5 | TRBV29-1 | TGCAGCGCATCGCCCAGGGGGACCCAAGAGACCCAGTACTTC | CSASPRGTQETQYF
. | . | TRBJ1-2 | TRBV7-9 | TGTGCCAGCAGCCCCCAGGAAGGCGTAGCTAACTATGGCTACACCTTC | CASSPQEGVANYGYTF
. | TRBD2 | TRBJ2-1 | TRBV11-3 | TGTGCCAGCAGTCAGGTGACTAGCGGGGGGGCTCCTCAGTTCTTC | CASSQVTSGGAPQFF
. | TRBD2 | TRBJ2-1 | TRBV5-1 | TGCGCCAGCAGCTTCGGACTAGCGGGGGCCTCCTCCTACAATGAGCAGTTCTTC | CASSFGLAGASSYNEQFF
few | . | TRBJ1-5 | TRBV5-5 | TGTGCCAGCAGCTTGTCCGGCGGTCTGGAACCCCAGCATTTT | CASSLSGGLEPQHF
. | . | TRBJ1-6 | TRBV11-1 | TGTGCCAGCAGCTGGCAGGGGCATTCACCCCTCCACTTT | CASSWQGHSPLHF
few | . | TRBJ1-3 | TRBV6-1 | TGTGCCAGCAGTGAAATCGGCAGGGGTGGAAACACCATATATTTT | CASSEIGRGGNTIYF
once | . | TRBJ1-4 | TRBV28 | TGTGCCAGCAGTTTGGGGGGGCGCCAAAATGAAAAACTGTTTTTT | CASSLGGRQNEKLFF
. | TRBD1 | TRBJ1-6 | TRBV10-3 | TGTGCCATCAAGGGACAGGGCTTTTCACCCCTCCACTTT | CAIKGQGFSPLHF
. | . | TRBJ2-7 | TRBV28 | TGTGCCAGCGGCCCAGGCGGACAAGCCTACGAGCAGTACTTC | CASGPGGQAYEQYF
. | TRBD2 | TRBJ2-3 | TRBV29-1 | TGCAGCGTTGATCCTCTAGCGGGGGTTGGCGGTGGTACGCAGTATTTT | CSVDPLAGVGGGTQYF
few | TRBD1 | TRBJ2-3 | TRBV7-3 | TGTGCCAGCAGCATCGACAGGGGTAGCACAGATACGCAGTATTTT | CASSIDRGSTDTQYF
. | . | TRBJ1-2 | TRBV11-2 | TGTGCCAGCAGCACTACAGGGTTAAGCCCCCTTATGGGCTACACCTTC | CASSTTGLSPLMGYTF
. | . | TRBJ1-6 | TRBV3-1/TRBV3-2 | TGTGCCAGCAGCCACAGGACAGAGCATTCACCCCTCCACTTT | CASSHRTEHSPLHF
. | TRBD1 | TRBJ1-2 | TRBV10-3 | TGTGCCATCAGTGATCCAAAGACAGGGTGGAGTGGCTACACCTTC | CAISDPKTGWSGYTF
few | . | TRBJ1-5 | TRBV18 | TGTGCCAGCTCACCATTGAGTAATCAGCCCCAGCATTTT | CASSPLSNQPQHF
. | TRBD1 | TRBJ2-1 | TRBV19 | TGTGCCAGTAGTGACCGTCCGGGACAGGGGTATGAGCAGTTCTTC | CASSDRPGQGYEQFF